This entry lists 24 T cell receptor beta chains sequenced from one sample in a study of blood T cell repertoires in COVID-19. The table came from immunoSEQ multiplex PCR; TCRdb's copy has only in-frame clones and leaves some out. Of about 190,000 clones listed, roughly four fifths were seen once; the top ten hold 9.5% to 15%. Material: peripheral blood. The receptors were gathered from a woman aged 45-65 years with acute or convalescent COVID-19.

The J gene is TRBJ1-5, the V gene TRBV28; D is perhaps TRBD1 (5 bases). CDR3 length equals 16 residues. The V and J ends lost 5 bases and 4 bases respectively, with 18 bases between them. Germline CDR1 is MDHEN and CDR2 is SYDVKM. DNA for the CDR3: TGTGCCAGCAGTCTCGGGGGAGTGTCGCAAAATCAGCCCCAGCATTTT. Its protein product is CASSLGGVSQNQPQHF.

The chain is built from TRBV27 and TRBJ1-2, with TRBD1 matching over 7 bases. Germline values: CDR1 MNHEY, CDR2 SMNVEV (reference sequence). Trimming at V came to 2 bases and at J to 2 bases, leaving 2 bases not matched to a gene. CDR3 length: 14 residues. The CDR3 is CASSLGRGNYGYTF. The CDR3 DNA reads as TGTGCCAGCAGTTTAGGCAGGGGGAACTATGGCTACACCTTC.

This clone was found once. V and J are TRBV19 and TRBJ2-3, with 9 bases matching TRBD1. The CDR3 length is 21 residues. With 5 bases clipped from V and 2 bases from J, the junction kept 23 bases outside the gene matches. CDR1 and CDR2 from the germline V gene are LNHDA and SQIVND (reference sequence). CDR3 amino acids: CASSLKPGQGGTMTLTDTQYF. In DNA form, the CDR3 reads TGTGCCAGTAGTCTTAAACCGGGACAGGGAGGAACAATGACTCTCACAGATACGCAGTATTTT.

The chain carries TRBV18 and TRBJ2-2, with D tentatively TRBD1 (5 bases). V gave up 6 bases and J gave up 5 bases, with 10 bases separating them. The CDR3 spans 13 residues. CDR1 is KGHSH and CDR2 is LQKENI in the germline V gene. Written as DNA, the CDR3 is TGTGCCAGCTCGCTTACAGGTACCGGGGAGCTGTTTTTT. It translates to CASSLTGTGELFF.

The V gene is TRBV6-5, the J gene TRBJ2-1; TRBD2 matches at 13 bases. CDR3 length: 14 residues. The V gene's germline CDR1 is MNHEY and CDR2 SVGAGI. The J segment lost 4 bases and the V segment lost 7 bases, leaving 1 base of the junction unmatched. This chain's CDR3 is CASKGLAGYNEQFF. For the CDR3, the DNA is TGTGCCAGCAAGGGACTAGCGGGATACAATGAGCAGTTCTTC.

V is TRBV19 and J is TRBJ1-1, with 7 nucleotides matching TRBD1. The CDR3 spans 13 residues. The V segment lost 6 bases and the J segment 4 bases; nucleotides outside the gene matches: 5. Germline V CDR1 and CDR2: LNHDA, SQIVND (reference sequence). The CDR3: CASSMGTATEAFF. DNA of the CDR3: TGTGCCAGTAGCATGGGGACAGCCACTGAAGCTTTCTTT.

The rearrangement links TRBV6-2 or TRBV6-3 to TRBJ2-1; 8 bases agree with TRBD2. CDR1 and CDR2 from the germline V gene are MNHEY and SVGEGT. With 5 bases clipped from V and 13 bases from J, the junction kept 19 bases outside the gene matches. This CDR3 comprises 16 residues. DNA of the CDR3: TGTGCCAGCAGTACCCCCAGGGTCGGTCTAGCGGGTCTACAGTTCTTC. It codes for CASSTPRVGLAGLQFF.

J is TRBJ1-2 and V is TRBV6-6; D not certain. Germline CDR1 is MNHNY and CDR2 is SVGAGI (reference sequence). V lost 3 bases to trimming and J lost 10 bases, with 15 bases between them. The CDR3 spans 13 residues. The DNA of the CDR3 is TGTGCCAGCAGTTATGGGCAGTTCTTCTTCTACACCTTC. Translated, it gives CASSYGQFFFYTF.

This CDR3 is CASIETGGVPYEQYF. The CDR3 DNA follows: TGTGCCAGCATCGAAACAGGGGGGGTCCCCTACGAGCAGTACTTC. J is TRBJ2-7 and V is TRBV6-5; possible D gene TRBD1, 8 bases. V was clipped by 7 bases and J by 2 bases, with 18 bases between them. CDR1 MNHEY and CDR2 SVGAGI come from the germline V gene. This CDR3 is 15 amino acids long.

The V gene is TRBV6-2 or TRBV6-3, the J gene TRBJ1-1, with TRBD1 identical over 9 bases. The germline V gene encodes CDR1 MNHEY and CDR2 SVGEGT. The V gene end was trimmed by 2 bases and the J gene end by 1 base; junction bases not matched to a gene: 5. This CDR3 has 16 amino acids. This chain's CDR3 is CASSYGLGQGNTEAFF. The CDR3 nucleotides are TGTGCCAGCAGTTACGGCCTGGGACAGGGGAACACTGAAGCTTTCTTT.

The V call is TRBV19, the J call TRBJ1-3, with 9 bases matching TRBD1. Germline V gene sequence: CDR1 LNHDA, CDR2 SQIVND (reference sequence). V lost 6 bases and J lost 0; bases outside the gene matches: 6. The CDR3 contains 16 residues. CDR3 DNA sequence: TGTGCCAGTAGCCGGGACAGGGCCGACTCTGGAAACACCATATATTTT. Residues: CASSRDRADSGNTIYF.

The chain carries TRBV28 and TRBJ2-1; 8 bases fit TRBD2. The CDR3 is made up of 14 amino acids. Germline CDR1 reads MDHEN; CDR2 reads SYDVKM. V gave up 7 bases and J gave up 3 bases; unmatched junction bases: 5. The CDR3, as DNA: TGTGCCAGCATAAATAGCGGGATCTACAATGAGCAGTTCTTC. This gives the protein CASINSGIYNEQFF.

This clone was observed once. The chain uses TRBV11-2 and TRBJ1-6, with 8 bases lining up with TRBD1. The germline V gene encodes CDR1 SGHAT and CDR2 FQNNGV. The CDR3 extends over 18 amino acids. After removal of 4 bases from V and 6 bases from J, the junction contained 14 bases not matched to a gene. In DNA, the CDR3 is TGTGCCAGCAGCTCCGGACAGGGCAAGAACCGAGCTAATTCACCCCTCCACTTT. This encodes CASSSGQGKNRANSPLHF. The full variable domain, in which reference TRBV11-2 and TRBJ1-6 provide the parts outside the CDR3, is EAGVAQSPRYKIIEKRQSVAFWCNPISGHATLYWYQQILGQGPKLLIQFQNNGVVDDSQLPKDRFSAERLKGVDSTLKIQPAKLEDSAVYLCASSSGQGKNRANSPLHFGNGTRLTVT.

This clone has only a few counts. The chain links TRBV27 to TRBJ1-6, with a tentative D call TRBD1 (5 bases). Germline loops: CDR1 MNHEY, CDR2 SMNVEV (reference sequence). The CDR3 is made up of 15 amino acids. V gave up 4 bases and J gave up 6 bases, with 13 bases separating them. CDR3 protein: CASSSPGGGNSPLHF. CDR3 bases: TGTGCCAGCAGTTCCCCCGGGGGGGGTAATTCACCCCTCCACTTT.

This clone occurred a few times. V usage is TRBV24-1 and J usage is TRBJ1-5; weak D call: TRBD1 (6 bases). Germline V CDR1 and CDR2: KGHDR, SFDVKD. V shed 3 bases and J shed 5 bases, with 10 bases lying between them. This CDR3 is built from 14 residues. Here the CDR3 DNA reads TGTGCCACCAGTGATCCAGGGGCAGATCAGCCCCAGCATTTT. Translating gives CATSDPGADQPQHF.

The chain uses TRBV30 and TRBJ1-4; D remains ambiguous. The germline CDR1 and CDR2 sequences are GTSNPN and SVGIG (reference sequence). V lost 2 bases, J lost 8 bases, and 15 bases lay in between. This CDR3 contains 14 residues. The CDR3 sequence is CAWSNGRAGEKLFF. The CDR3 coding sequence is TGTGCCTGGAGTAATGGGAGGGCAGGAGAAAAACTGTTTTTT.

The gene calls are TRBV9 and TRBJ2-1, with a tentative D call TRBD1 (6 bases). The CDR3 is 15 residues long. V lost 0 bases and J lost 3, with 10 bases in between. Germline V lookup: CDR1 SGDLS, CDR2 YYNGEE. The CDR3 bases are TGTGCCAGCAGCGTAGCTCAGGGGAACTACAATGAGCAGTTCTTC. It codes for CASSVAQGNYNEQFF.

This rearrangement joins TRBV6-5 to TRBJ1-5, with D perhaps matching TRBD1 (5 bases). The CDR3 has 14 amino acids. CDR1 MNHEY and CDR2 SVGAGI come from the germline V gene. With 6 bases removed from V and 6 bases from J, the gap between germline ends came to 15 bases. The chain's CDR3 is CASSPTVLGQPQHF. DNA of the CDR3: TGTGCCAGCAGCCCGACAGTGTTAGGTCAGCCCCAGCATTTT.

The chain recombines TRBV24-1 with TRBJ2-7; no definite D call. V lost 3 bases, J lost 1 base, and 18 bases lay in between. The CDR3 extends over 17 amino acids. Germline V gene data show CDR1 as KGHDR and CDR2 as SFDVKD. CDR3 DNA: TGTGCCACCAGTGATGCCCCTTCGGCAGCGACGTCCTACGAGCAGTACTTC. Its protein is CATSDAPSAATSYEQYF.

The CDR3 is CASRLAATYEQYF. DNA of the CDR3: TGCGCCAGCAGACTAGCGGCTACCTACGAGCAGTACTTC. The chain combines TRBV10-2 with TRBJ2-7; 8 bases align to TRBD2. From germline, CDR1 is WSHSY and CDR2 SAAADI. The trim removed 6 bases at V and 2 bases at J, leaving 3 bases unmatched. The CDR3 has 13 residues.

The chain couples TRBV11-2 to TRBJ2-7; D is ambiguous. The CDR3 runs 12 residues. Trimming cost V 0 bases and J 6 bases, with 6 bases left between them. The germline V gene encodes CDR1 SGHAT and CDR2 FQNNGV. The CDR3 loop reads CASSLDSPEQYF. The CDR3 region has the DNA TGTGCCAGCAGCTTAGACTCCCCCGAGCAGTACTTC.

CDR3 amino acids: CASRGDTLDRAYEQYF. The CDR3, as DNA: TGTGCCAGCAGAGGGGACACCCTCGATAGGGCCTACGAGCAGTACTTC. J is TRBJ2-7 and V is TRBV27; D is possibly TRBD1 (6 bases). V was cut by 6 bases and J by 2 bases, with 20 bases left in between. The CDR3 has 16 amino acids. Germline loops: CDR1 MNHEY, CDR2 SMNVEV (reference sequence).

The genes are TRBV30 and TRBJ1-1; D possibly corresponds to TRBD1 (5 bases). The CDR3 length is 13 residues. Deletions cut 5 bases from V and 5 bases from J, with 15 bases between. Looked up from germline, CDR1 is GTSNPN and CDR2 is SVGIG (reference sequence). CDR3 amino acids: CAWALGEATEAFF. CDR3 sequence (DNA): TGTGCCTGGGCCTTGGGGGAGGCAACTGAAGCTTTCTTT.

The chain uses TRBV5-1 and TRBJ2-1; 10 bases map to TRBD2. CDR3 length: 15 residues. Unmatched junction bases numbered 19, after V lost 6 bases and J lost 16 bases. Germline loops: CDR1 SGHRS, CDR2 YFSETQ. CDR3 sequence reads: CASTPSLAGERVVFF. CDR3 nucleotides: TGCGCCAGCACACCATCCCTAGCGGGAGAAAGGGTGGTCTTCTTC. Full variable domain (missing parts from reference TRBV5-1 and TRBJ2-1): KAGVTQTPRYLIKTRGQQVTLSCSPISGHRSVSWYQQTPGQGLQFLFEYFSETQRNKGNFPGRFSGRQFSNSRSEMNVSTLELGDSALYLCASTPSLAGERVVFFGPGTRLTVL.